This TCR beta chain was found in a study of T cell responses to AZD1222 COVID-19 vaccine (dated by TCRdb to the early 2020s). Study-level background: A total of approximately 240 trial participants underwent TCR sequencing, of whom under 220 had received two doses of AZD1222 and about 25 had received two doses of the MenACWY control vaccine. Trial participants were enrolled by age into subgroups of 18-55, 56-69 and 70-plus years, and roughly 150, 30 and 60 TCR-sequenced participants, respectively, were included in these subgroups.

The intended sense of this specimen's time point label: baseline before first vaccination. This specimen's treatment or condition label, interpreted: meningococcal conjugate vaccine given as trial control. Samples from vaccinated people were obtained from the UK trials COV001 and COV002, which included a single-blind randomized controlled phase 2/3 trial of AZD1222 (ChAdOx1 nCoV-19) in healthy adults. For TCRbeta chain sequencing, PBMC samples were collected from trial participants at day 0 and at day 28 after the second dose. The CDR3 regions of human TCRbeta chains were analyzed by immunosequencing. As for the original processing: TCRs in the repertoires were compared against a reference library of SARS-CoV-2-specific TCRs that had been generated with the MIRA antigen-specificity platform. Breadth was defined as the fraction of unique TCRs that were SARS-CoV-2-associated. Depth was defined as the fraction of total T cells that were SARS-CoV-2-associated. Each spike-specific TCR was assigned to its reactive spike region and to a CD4 or CD8 class using the MIRA data. Log10-transformed breadth and depth values were compared by one-way ANOVA with Sidak's multiple comparisons tests. Held by TCRdb, this immuneACCESS table contains in-frame sequences only and omits some clones. Under half of the omission traces to an unresolved V gene where checked; the cause of the rest is unknown. The V and J calls and clone size are taken from that table; D and trimming were inferred from the DNA. The sample yields some 130,000 clones; just over 85% were counted once. The ten largest clones represent roughly a sixth of the sample.

What the study reported, not specific to this receptor: Because no samples from the day 14 peak response were available, repertoires could be characterized only after the peak T cell response. Reportedly, almost half of the unique spike-specific TCRs recognized epitopes lying outside the regions that are mutated in the B.1.351 and B.1.1.7 variants. After two AZD1222 doses, both the breadth and the depth of spike-specific TCRs were significantly higher than at day 0 and than in MenACWY recipients. Conclusions about previously exposed vaccinees are limited, since just 6 or 7 AZD1222 recipients were seropositive for SARS-CoV-2 at baseline. The 56-69-year group was small, and its depth increase did not reach significance, likely because of low power. The vaccine-associated CD4 TCRs covered the entire spike protein, and the dominant responses fell in regions 160-218 and 743-854. Participants were mostly white British, with more females than males. The authors suggested clonal diversity may have been underestimated.

A remark on this clone: There is no known antigen for this receptor. No clone much larger than this one lies a single base away; base qualities are absent.

CDR1 and CDR2 are read off the germline V gene as SGHDT and YYEEEE. The junction shows trimming of 4 bases on V and 3 bases on J, and the gene matches do not reach 5 bases of it. Measured from the cysteine to the phenylalanine, the CDR3 is 15 residues long. Only the CDR3 region is kept as DNA, spanning 45 bases read in frame from base 1. In this chain, TRBV5-6 is recombined with TRBJ2-5; 11 nucleotides in the junction match TRBD2. The sequences come from peripheral blood, collected on day 0 of MenACWY control vaccination. The TCR sequence derives from an adult in good health. The CDR3 here reads CASSVPGLAEETQYF. The nucleotides read TGTGCCAGCAGCGTCCCGGGACTAGCGGAAGAGACCCAGTACTTC.